This is a list of T cell receptor beta chains from one sample in a study of blood T cell repertoires in COVID-19. This table comes from immunoSEQ multiplex PCR, and its TCRdb copy is limited to in-frame clones, with some not included. The sample gives some 100,000 clones, roughly 86% of which show up once; 10% to 13% is in the top ten. The specimen sequenced was peripheral blood. The receptors stem from a man aged 50 or older with acute or convalescent COVID-19. Each CDR3 is given with its conserved first and last residue. Not every row has a clone size; where given, it reads once, few, many or a size class.

j_call v_call clone_size cdr3_aa
TRBJ1-2 TRBV30 NA CAWRGRNYGYTF
TRBJ2-2 TRBV11-2 NA CASSLAPLRTGELFF
TRBJ2-7 TRBV7-9 NA CASSLVRTNEQYF
TRBJ2-3 TRBV7-2 NA CASSLERLDTQYF
TRBJ1-2 TRBV14 NA CASSQNRMVYGYTF
TRBJ2-1 TRBV5-1 NA CASSLVAPTSGSSYNEQFF
TRBJ2-1 TRBV2 NA CASRGPAGVRDNEQFF
TRBJ2-1 TRBV7-2 few CASSLDSGPQLREQFF
TRBJ1-5 TRBV6-5 NA CASSPPGDRNQPQHF
TRBJ1-2 TRBV3-1/TRBV3-2 once CASSQLGQYYGYTF
TRBJ2-6 TRBV11-2 NA CASSLGTGLSGANVLTF
TRBJ1-5 TRBV9 NA CASSVEGGSDQPQHF
TRBJ2-7 TRBV24-1 NA CATSYLPGTSVFTYEQYF
TRBJ1-3 TRBV7-9 NA CASSSWDSYSFYSGNTIYF
TRBJ2-5 TRBV27 NA CASSLASQETQYF
TRBJ2-3 TRBV11-3 few CASSLRLGGRGDTQYF
TRBJ1-1 TRBV11-3 once CASSRGQGGGTEAFF
TRBJ2-5 TRBV5-8 NA CASSFRGSPPQETQYF
TRBJ2-3 TRBV23-1 few CASSQFSGRRTDTQYF
TRBJ1-2 TRBV19 NA CASSRWTGREDYGYTF
TRBJ1-1 TRBV7-9 NA CASSGEGTEAFF
TRBJ1-6 TRBV19 NA CARLPKGGRVSSPLHF
TRBJ2-3 TRBV5-1 once CASSLAWPGERDTQYF
TRBJ2-7 TRBV2 NA CASIRGLAGVGYEQYF
TRBJ2-3 TRBV10-2 NA CASSESRSSTDTQYF